This TCR beta chain is from a study of cytomegalovirus exposure and HLA in healthy donors. Study-level findings and limits: Several top significant clusters appeared, in a later analysis, to be linked to common viral pathogens. A list of 150 to 200 TCR beta chains associated with cytomegalovirus was given.

Each donor was healthy, and each was a bone marrow donor. Of note for this clone: Its specificity is not known.

In the PCR, 60 Vbeta and 13 Jbeta primers were used. Assay used: immunoSEQ multiplex PCR; TCRdb lists only in-frame clones, some missing. The table shows approximately 60,000 clones, with about four fifths occurring only once. The germline V gene has CDR1 SEHNR and CDR2 FQNEAQ (reference sequence). This CDR3 spans 15 amino acids. Trimming took off 2 bases at V and 0 bases at J, with 8 bases between the two ends. Material for sequencing was PBMCs. The chain links TRBV7-9 to TRBJ2-1; possible D gene TRBD2, 5 bases. This receptor was identified in a man in his forties or fifties in good health and CMV-seronegative. The CDR3 bases are TGTGCCAGCAGCTTACCGGGATTCTCCTACAATGAGCAGTTCTTC. Protein: CASSLPGFSYNEQFF.